The clone carrying this T cell receptor (beta chain) occurred a few times. Its antigen remains unknown. This sample stems from a study of CD8+ T cells in alopecia areata. Turning to the study itself: The authors scored treated patients' severity by affected scalp percentage. Study outcomes and limitations: Lesional scalp exceeded normal scalp in clonality, especially in alopecia totalis/universalis.

Treatment of the sample: oral pan-JAK inhibitor, 5-10 mg twice daily. Lesional scalp punch biopsies and peripheral blood came from alopecia areata patients. The CDR3 totals 15 residues. Trimming cost V 0 bases and J 4 bases, with 15 bases left between them. Germline V lookup: CDR1 SQVTM, CDR2 ANQGSEA. In each case, RNA was isolated and then reverse transcribed into cDNA as the sequencing template. The data were produced by immunoSEQ multiplex PCR, yet TCRdb's version contains in-frame clones alone and is incomplete. The sample contains roughly 200,000 clones, 53% of which appear only once. The origin of this receptor is a human donor with alopecia areata. The genes are TRBV29-1 and TRBJ1-1, with D possibly matching TRBD1 (5 bases). The sample was CD8+ T cells sorted from blood, taken at week 24, from a patient treated with tofacitinib. In DNA form, the CDR3 reads TGCAGCGTTGAAGATGCCTGGCGGGACGCCACTGAAGCTTTCTTT. The encoded protein is CSVEDAWRDATEAFF.